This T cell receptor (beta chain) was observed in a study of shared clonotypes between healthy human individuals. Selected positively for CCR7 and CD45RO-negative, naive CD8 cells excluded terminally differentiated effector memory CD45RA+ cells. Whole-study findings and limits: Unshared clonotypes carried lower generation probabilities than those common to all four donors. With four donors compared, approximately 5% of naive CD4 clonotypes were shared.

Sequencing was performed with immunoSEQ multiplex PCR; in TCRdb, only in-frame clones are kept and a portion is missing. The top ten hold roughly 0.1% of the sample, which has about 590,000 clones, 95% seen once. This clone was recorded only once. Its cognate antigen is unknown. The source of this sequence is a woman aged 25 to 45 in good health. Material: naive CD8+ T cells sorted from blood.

CDR3 bases: TGTGCCAGCAGCTCCCCGGTGGGGACAGGGCGTCTCTCCGGGGAGCTGTTTTTT. This sequence encodes CASSSPVGTGRLSGELFF. The genes are TRBV5-6 and TRBJ2-2; TRBD1 agrees at 9 bases. This CDR3 has 18 amino acids. Germline V lookup: CDR1 SGHDT, CDR2 YYEEEE. The V and J ends lost 3 bases and 6 bases, in that order; junction bases with no gene match: 15. Variable domain in full (rest from reference TRBV5-6 and TRBJ2-2): DAGVTQSPTHLIKTRGQQVTLRCSPKSGHDTVSWYQQALGQGPQFIFQYYEEEERQRGNFPDRFSGHQFPNYSSELNVNALLLGDSALYLCASSSPVGTGRLSGELFFGEGSRLTVL.